This T cell receptor (beta chain) is drawn from a study of T cell responses to AZD1222 COVID-19 vaccine. For this clone: As yet, its antigen is unknown.

Overall study results and limits: The study reported that nearly half of spike-specific TCRs target unmutated variant regions.

Assay: immunoSEQ multiplex PCR; the TCRdb copy retains only in-frame clones and omits some. The sample lists 100,000 or so clones, around 84% seen once, with over 1.2% in the top ten. In germline, CDR1 is SGHVS, CDR2 FNYEAQ. This CDR3 region has 17 residues. Trimming stripped 1 base from V and 0 bases from J, with 15 bases between. This TCR was recovered from an adult in good health. The chain has TRBV7-6 and TRBJ1-1; a possible D gene is TRBD1 (5 bases). The sample in question was peripheral blood, obtained on day 0 of AZD1222 vaccination. The CDR3 DNA reads TGTGCCAGCAGCTTAGGGTGGGGGGGTCACGTGAACACTGAAGCTTTCTTT. Translation: CASSLGWGGHVNTEAFF.